The clone carrying this T cell receptor (beta chain) occurred many times. The antigen is not known. This record comes from a study of identical twins. Study-wide points: While abundant cord blood beta clonotypes carried fewer insertions, memory repertoires showed no such pattern. Modeled out-of-frame TCR alpha sharing in monozygotic twins fell below observed levels.

Looked up from germline, CDR1 is LGHDT and CDR2 is YNNKEL (reference sequence). With 3 bases removed from V and 1 base from J, the gap between germline ends came to 1 base. The CDR3 has 13 amino acids. Among all donors, each was a healthy Caucasian. Each cDNA held unique molecular identifiers, and template switching gave it a universal primer site. One entry per CDR3 protein, called by TCRdb with MiXCR from the 5' RACE reads. Of hundreds of thousands of distinct CDR3 sequences listed, 11% to 15% are singletons. The sequence came from a woman under 30 in good health. The V call is TRBV3-1, the J call TRBJ2-6; D ambiguous. Sequencing was performed on memory (CD45RO+) T cells sorted from blood. DNA for the CDR3: TGTGCCAGCAGCCAGTCTGGGGCCAACGTCCTGACTTTC. Amino acids: CASSQSGANVLTF.